A selection of T cell receptor beta chains follows, all from one sample in a study of blood T cell repertoires in COVID-19. Libraries were prepared by immunoSEQ multiplex PCR; TCRdb keeps only in-frame clonotypes and omits some of them. The profile shows 150,000 or so clones, about four fifths of them singletons. The material sequenced was peripheral blood. These receptors all come from a man in his sixties with active or convalescent COVID-19. Each CDR3 is given without its conserved first and last residue. Part of the rows lack a size; the others show once, few, many or a class for expanded clones.

len	v_gene	abundance	j_gene	CDR3aa
11	TRBV3-1/TRBV3-2	.	TRBJ2-1	ASSQDAGNEQF
11	TRBV6-5	once	TRBJ2-7	ASNNRVAYEQY
13	TRBV18	.	TRBJ2-5	ASSPPAGGPRTQY
11	TRBV5-1	few	TRBJ2-7	ASREGGPYEQY
13	TRBV4-1	.	TRBJ1-1	ASSQAHYGNTEAF
10	TRBV2	few	TRBJ1-1	ASSERGTEAF
13	TRBV7-2	.	TRBJ1-5	ASSRGGGGNQPQH
13	TRBV3-1/TRBV3-2	.	TRBJ1-1	ASSPARDRNTEAF
13	TRBV11-2	.	TRBJ2-3	ASRFSGRATDTQY
12	TRBV7-2	.	TRBJ1-2	ASSLALRGHGYT
17	TRBV6-4	.	TRBJ1-5	ASSDPKRRDIDSNQPQH
14	TRBV7-2	.	TRBJ1-6	ASSLLGQGGNSPLH
13	TRBV19	.	TRBJ1-5	ASSIGTRGAQPQH
13	TRBV6-5	.	TRBJ1-6	ASSLADSYNSPLH
15	TRBV28	.	TRBJ1-5	ASSSGAGGSSNQPQH
13	TRBV19	.	TRBJ1-1	ASSNRGLMNTEAF
13	TRBV28	.	TRBJ2-7	ASNSPAGTSYEQY
14	TRBV4-1	.	TRBJ1-2	ASSQGSPGGLGGYT
13	TRBV28	.	TRBJ2-3	ASSLTRDFTDTQY
12	TRBV10-2	once	TRBJ1-2	ASPRVRVSYGYT
15	TRBV19	once	TRBJ2-3	ASSPLGGGRGADTQY
12	TRBV5-1	.	TRBJ2-5	ASSPSGVGETQY
12	TRBV5-4	.	TRBJ2-5	ASSLRLNQETQY
11	TRBV7-9	.	TRBJ2-5	ASSLPQKETQY
13	TRBV18	.	TRBJ2-7	ASSQRTGGSYEQY
11	TRBV5-6	.	TRBJ2-1	ASSSDRGNEQF
12	TRBV3-1/TRBV3-2	once	TRBJ1-1	ASSQGLGGTEAF
13	TRBV3-1/TRBV3-2	.	TRBJ2-7	ASSQGLSRSYEQY
12	TRBV5-1	.	TRBJ2-1	ASSTQAGGHEQF
15	TRBV4-1	.	TRBJ2-2	ASSQGTSGGLTGELF
15	TRBV5-1	.	TRBJ2-5	ASSPGQGAFLQETQY
14	TRBV3-1/TRBV3-2	.	TRBJ2-7	ASSQGPRQGTREQY
14	TRBV6-6	.	TRBJ2-7	ASSYSTWDYQYEQY
13	TRBV2	.	TRBJ2-2	ASSDGLAGAGELF
11	TRBV28	.	TRBJ1-1	ASRGTTNTEAF
12	TRBV2	.	TRBJ1-1	ASIRGLMNTEAF
14	TRBV19	.	TRBJ1-1	ASSIALRTGGDEAF
12	TRBV7-2	once	TRBJ2-2	ASSLAGHTGELF
12	TRBV6-5	.	TRBJ2-6	ASKRGSGANVLT
11	TRBV5-4	.	TRBJ2-5	ASSLGVRETQY
12	TRBV6-5	once	TRBJ1-1	ASRTGSENTEAF
11	TRBV2	.	TRBJ1-2	ASTAGRGYGYT
12	TRBV6-5	many	TRBJ2-7	ASRAPGQLDEQY
12	TRBV28	few	TRBJ1-4	ASSLSGALEKLF
12	TRBV28	.	TRBJ2-7	ASSSPGLVNEQY
13	TRBV6-5	once	TRBJ1-4	ASRRDRGQSEKLF
12	TRBV1	.	TRBJ1-5	TSMRGNSNQPQH
12	TRBV3-1/TRBV3-2	few	TRBJ1-2	ASSRDRVLGGYT
16	TRBV27	once	TRBJ1-2	ASSLSGTASLVGYGYT
10	TRBV5-1	.	TRBJ1-2	ASSATGTGYT
11	TRBV28	.	TRBJ2-7	ASMERGARSND
13	TRBV7-2	.	TRBJ1-5	ASSYLGVGNQPQH
13	TRBV3-1/TRBV3-2	few	TRBJ1-6	ASSRASSYNSPLH
16	TRBV6-4	few	TRBJ1-2	ARLLGDRRGPANYGYT
13	TRBV5-8	.	TRBJ1-4	ASSAGQVDNEKLF
17	TRBV3-1/TRBV3-2	.	TRBJ2-7	ASSQGGTSGSVSRNEQY
14	TRBV5-1	.	TRBJ1-2	ASSLGTGTSWDGYT
15	TRBV19	.	TRBJ2-3	ASSAFGQGGVEDTQY
13	TRBV5-1	.	TRBJ1-3	ASKETFRSGNTIY